This TCR beta chain was sequenced during a study of OX40 agonist ivuxolimab in advanced cancers. In the study overall: Prior anti-PD-1, anti-PD-L1 or anti-CTLA-4 therapy did not bar entry, and more than 35% had some. Notes on the study in general: Also showing low normalized T-cell clonal expansion were some of the nonresponders. Expanded clones tended on average to be more numerous among CD8+ T cells than CD4+.

Drawing of blood for sampling happened at baseline, at cycle 4 day 1, and at cycle 7 day 1. TCRdb keeps only in-frame clones here, not all; method: immunoSEQ multiplex PCR. This sample has 55,000 to 80,000 clones, with approximately 92% found just once. Germline-derived CDR1 and CDR2 are SGHTA and FQGTGA. The CDR3 loop spans 13 amino acids. Deletions cut 1 base from V and 6 bases from J, with 6 bases between. In regard to this clone: Its antigen is unknown.

The chain joins TRBV7-3 to TRBJ2-2, with D hard to call. The sequence derives from an adult with an advanced solid tumor such as melanoma, head and neck, liver or kidney cancer. The sequencing used CD4+ or CD8+ T cells sorted from blood, collected in a trial of the OX40 agonist ivuxolimab. CDR3 sequence: CASSLIGSGELFF. The CDR3, as DNA: TGTGCCAGCAGCTTAATCGGTTCCGGGGAGCTGTTTTTT.